This is a list of T cell receptor beta chains from one sample in a study of response to subunit inactivated influenza vaccine. TCRdb reprocessed the RT-PCR reads via MiXCR and lists one record per CDR3 protein. The sample lists about half a million distinct CDR3 sequences, less than 8% occurring once. The sequences come from PBMCs from blood, collected 23 to 25 months after vaccination. The receptors here all came from a man aged 50 to 69 who received an inactivated influenza vaccine. CDR3s include the opening cysteine and the closing phenylalanine or tryptophan. Each record gives: V gene, D gene, J gene, clone size, CDR3 DNA, CDR3 protein. A D gene is named only where the DNA matches it firmly. Clone size appears in some rows only: once, few, many, or a class for an expanded clone.

TRBV29-1	-	TRBJ1-2	few	TGCAGCGGACTGCACTGGGCTGGCTACACCTTC	CSGLHWAGYTF
TRBV20-1	-	TRBJ2-7	-	TGCAGTGCTAGAGCTCCGTACCGAGGGGGGTCATACGAGCAGTACTTC	CSARAPYRGGSYEQYF
TRBV20-1	TRBD2	TRBJ2-1	-	TGCAGTGCTAGAGCCAAGCGGGGAAGCTCCTACAATGAGCAGTTCTTC	CSARAKRGSSYNEQFF
TRBV19	-	TRBJ1-5	-	TGTGCCAGTAGTATAGTCGGAGGGTCGAATCAGCCCCAGCATTTT	CASSIVGGSNQPQHF
TRBV19	TRBD2	TRBJ2-1	many	TGTGCCAGTAGTATAGGGCTAGCGGGAGCCTACAATGAGCAGTTCTTC	CASSIGLAGAYNEQFF
TRBV29-1	-	TRBJ1-1	few	TGCAGCGTTGGTGTTGGGAACACTGAAGCTTTCTTT	CSVGVGNTEAFF
TRBV5-5	-	TRBJ2-3	-	TGTGCCAGCAGCTTGGAAGTAATGAACACAGATACGCAGTATTTT	CASSLEVMNTDTQYF
TRBV6-1	TRBD2	TRBJ2-1	many	TGTGCCAGCAGTCTAGCGGGAGGGTCCCACAATGAGCAGTTCTTC	CASSLAGGSHNEQFF
TRBV12-3/TRBV12-4	TRBD2	TRBJ2-3	many	TGTGCCAGCATAGGGACTAGCGGCACAGATACGCAGTATTTT	CASIGTSGTDTQYF
TRBV6-2/TRBV6-3	-	TRBJ1-5	-	TGTGCCAGCAAGCATAGCAATCAGCCCCAGCATTTT	CASKHSNQPQHF
TRBV29-1	-	TRBJ1-5	medium-sized	TGCAGCGTTACAACAGGTGGGAATCAGCCCCAGCATTTT	CSVTTGGNQPQHF
TRBV12-3/TRBV12-4	-	TRBJ2-7	many	TGTGCCAGCGGGAAGGACGGATTCTACGAGCAGTACTTC	CASGKDGFYEQYF
TRBV2	TRBD1	TRBJ2-5	-	TGTGCCAGCAGTAAACAAGGGACAGGCGGCCAAGAGACCCAGTACTTC	CASSKQGTGGQETQYF
TRBV5-5	-	TRBJ2-3	-	TGTGCCAGCAGCTTCTCCGGGGTCGGGTTATCAGATACGCAGTATTTT	CASSFSGVGLSDTQYF
TRBV19	TRBD2	TRBJ2-2	many	TGTGCCAGTAAGAGTTGGGGGAGGGCCACGAACACCGGGGAGCTGTTTTTT	CASKSWGRATNTGELFF
TRBV20-1	TRBD2	TRBJ2-5	many	TGCAGTGCTAGAGCTCTAGCGGGGGCACAAGAGACCCAGTACTTC	CSARALAGAQETQYF
TRBV6-2/TRBV6-3	-	TRBJ1-1	-	TGTGCCAGCAGTTATCGGGGAATCTGGAACACTGAAGCTTTCTTT	CASSYRGIWNTEAFF
TRBV11-2	TRBD1	TRBJ1-3	-	TGTGCCAGCAGCTTAATGGTGGGGGCAGGGGGCGCTGGAAACACCATATATTTT	CASSLMVGAGGAGNTIYF
TRBV9	TRBD2	TRBJ2-7	-	TGTGCCAGCAGCGTAGGAACGGGAGCGGGAGGCGAGCAGTACTTC	CASSVGTGAGGEQYF
TRBV5-1	TRBD1	TRBJ2-7	-	TGCGCCAGCAGCAAGGGACAGGGGCTAGACGAGCAGTACTTC	CASSKGQGLDEQYF
TRBV6-5	TRBD1	TRBJ1-1	-	TGTGCCAGCAGTTGGGACAGGGCAGGCGCTGAAGCTTTCTTT	CASSWDRAGAEAFF
TRBV7-2	TRBD2	TRBJ2-7	few	TGTGCCAGCAGCATCAGAGGGAGGGCCGGCGAGCAGTACTTC	CASSIRGRAGEQYF